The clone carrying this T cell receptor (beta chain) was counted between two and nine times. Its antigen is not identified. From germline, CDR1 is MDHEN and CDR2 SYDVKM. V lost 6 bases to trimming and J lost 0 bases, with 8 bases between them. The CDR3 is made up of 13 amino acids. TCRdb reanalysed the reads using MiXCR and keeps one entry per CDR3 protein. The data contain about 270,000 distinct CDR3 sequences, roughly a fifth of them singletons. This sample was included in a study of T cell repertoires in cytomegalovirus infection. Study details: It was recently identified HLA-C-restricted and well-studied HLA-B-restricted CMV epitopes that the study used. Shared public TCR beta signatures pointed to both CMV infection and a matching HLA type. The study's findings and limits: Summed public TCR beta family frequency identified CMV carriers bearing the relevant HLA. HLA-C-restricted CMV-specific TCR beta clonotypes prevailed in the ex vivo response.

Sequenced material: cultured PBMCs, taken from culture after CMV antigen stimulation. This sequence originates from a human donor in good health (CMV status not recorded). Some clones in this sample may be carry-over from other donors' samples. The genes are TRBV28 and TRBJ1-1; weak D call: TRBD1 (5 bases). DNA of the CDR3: TGTGCCAGCAGCGGGACGGTGAACACTGAAGCTTTCTTT. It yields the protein CASSGTVNTEAFF.